The 17 T cell receptor beta chains below all came from one sample that was sequenced in a study of blood T cell repertoires in COVID-19. Using immunoSEQ multiplex PCR, the repertoire was profiled, and TCRdb retains in-frame clones only, with some absent. In the table there are about 380,000 clones, 81% of which are singletons. The specimen sequenced was peripheral blood. The receptors come from a human donor with acute or convalescent COVID-19. The donor label of this sample is uncertain.

The chain recombines TRBV21-1 with TRBJ2-3; TRBD2 is taken as the D call from the table, unchecked against the DNA. TRBV21-1 is flagged as a pseudogene. The CDR3 contains 20 residues. The CDR3 reads CASSKGRVGLAGSSTDTQYF. CDR3 coding DNA: TGTGCCAGCAGCAAAGGCCGAGTGGGACTAGCGGGGTCGAGCACAGATACGCAGTATTTT.

This chain links TRBV11-2 with TRBJ2-5; 14 bases match TRBD2. The CDR3 totals 16 residues. V was clipped by 5 bases and J by 5 bases; unmatched bases: 7. Germline V gene data show CDR1 as SGHAT and CDR2 as FQNNGV. CDR3 bases: TGTGCCAGCAGCCAAAGACTAGCGGGGGGGCCGGAGACCCAGTACTTC. It specifies CASSQRLAGGPETQYF.

The gene calls are TRBV4-1 and TRBJ2-5; tentative D call: TRBD2 (5 bases). Germline V gene lookup returns CDR1 MGHRA and CDR2 YSYEKL. The CDR3 spans 13 residues. V shed 4 bases and J shed 4 bases, with 10 bases lying between them. CDR3 sequence: CASSLARGETQYF. The CDR3 DNA sequence: TGCGCCAGCAGCCTCGCCCGGGGAGAGACCCAGTACTTC.

V gene TRBV7-6 combines with J gene TRBJ2-1; D remains ambiguous. CDR1 and CDR2 from the germline V gene are SGHVS and FNYEAQ. Trimming took 0 bases from V and 8 from J, leaving 8 bases between them. The CDR3 covers 13 residues. DNA of the CDR3: TGTGCCAGCAGCTTAGCGTCAGGATATGAGCAGTTCTTC. This sequence encodes CASSLASGYEQFF.

This chain joins TRBV4-1 and TRBJ1-4; 11 bases agree with TRBD1. There are 15 residues in the CDR3. In germline, CDR1 is MGHRA, CDR2 YSYEKL. The V segment lost 0 bases and the J segment 8 bases; nucleotides outside the gene matches: 2. CDR3: CASSQEDRGREKLFF. The CDR3 region has the DNA TGCGCCAGCAGCCAAGAGGACAGGGGGCGAGAAAAACTGTTTTTT.

This clone was counted a single time. This rearrangement joins TRBV29-1 to TRBJ2-7; 9 positions match TRBD1. The junction had 10 bases not matched to a gene; V was cut back by 0 bases and J by 4 bases. CDR1 is SQVTM, CDR2 ANQGSEA, per germline. The CDR3 consists of 16 residues. This CDR3 is CSVEDSRPGTGYEQYF. In DNA, the CDR3 is TGCAGCGTTGAAGACTCACGTCCCGGGACAGGGTACGAGCAGTACTTC.

CDR3 sequence reads: CASSPYGSSDEQFF. CDR3 coding DNA: TGTGCCAGCAGTCCCTACGGGAGTTCGGATGAGCAGTTCTTC. V gene TRBV6-5 combines with J gene TRBJ2-1; D is perhaps TRBD2 (6 bases). Germline assignment: CDR1 MNHEY and CDR2 SVGAGI. Trimming removed 5 bases at V and 8 bases at J, with 16 bases between. The CDR3 totals 14 residues.

V is TRBV30 and J is TRBJ1-2; 7 bases are a match to TRBD1. The CDR3 has 14 residues. The ends lost 2 bases at V and 4 bases at J; junction bases unmatched: 7. The germline V gene has CDR1 GTSNPN and CDR2 SVGIG (reference sequence). The CDR3 spells CAWSLGTVSYGYTF. The DNA for the CDR3 is TGTGCCTGGAGTCTTGGGACAGTTAGCTATGGCTACACCTTC.

On this clone: Other DNA sequences in this sample translate to the same CDR3. V usage is TRBV18 and J usage is TRBJ1-1; tentative D call: TRBD1 (5 bases). Germline CDR1 and CDR2: KGHSH and LQKENI. The V gene lost 6 bases and the J gene lost 1 base, with 9 bases spanning the gap. The CDR3 contains 13 residues. DNA of the CDR3: TGTGCCAGCTCCCCCGGGGGGAACACTGAAGCTTTCTTT. Amino acids: CASSPGGNTEAFF.

On this clone: The sample carries other DNA sequences with the same CDR3. The chain links TRBV18 to TRBJ2-7, with 9 bases identical to TRBD1. The germline gives CDR1 KGHSH, CDR2 LQKENI. This CDR3 comprises 14 residues. With 3 bases clipped from V and 3 bases from J, the junction kept 3 bases outside the gene matches. In nucleotides, the CDR3 is TGTGCCAGCTCACCCCTGGGACAGGGCTACGAGCAGTACTTC. Amino acid sequence: CASSPLGQGYEQYF. Combining the CDR3 with reference TRBV18 and TRBJ2-7 gives the whole variable domain NAGVMQNPRHLVRRRGQEARLRCSPMKGHSHVYWYRQLPEEGLKFMVYLQKENIIDESGMPKERFSAEFPKEGPSILRIQQVVRGDSAAYFCASSPLGQGYEQYFGPGTRLTVT.

This clone was seen more than once but under ten times. The rearrangement links TRBV5-8 to TRBJ1-5, with 8 bases lining up with TRBD1. J was trimmed by 11 bases and V by 0 bases; bases with no gene match: 10. Germline V gene data show CDR1 as SGHTS and CDR2 as YDEGEE. The CDR3 is 15 amino acids. The CDR3 is CASSLGPDRVGAQHF. Written as DNA, the CDR3 is TGTGCCAGCAGCTTGGGCCCGGACAGGGTAGGAGCCCAGCATTTT.

The chain joins TRBV3-1 (or the pseudogene TRBV3-2) to TRBJ1-2; 9 bases are shared with TRBD1. Germline V gene lookup returns CDR1 LGHDT and CDR2 YNNKEL (reference sequence). V dropped 4 bases and J dropped 8; count of bases not matched to a gene: 5. The CDR3 consists of 13 residues. Here the CDR3 reads CASSPRDRAGYTF. CDR3 nucleotides: TGTGCCAGCAGCCCTCGGGACAGGGCGGGCTACACCTTC.

This clone showed up just once. Other DNA sequences within the sample encode an identical CDR3. The chain links TRBV5-4 to TRBJ2-7, with a weak D call TRBD1 (5 bases). The germline V and J ends were trimmed by 5 bases and 4 bases, with 10 bases remaining between them. This CDR3 spans 12 amino acids. Per the germline V gene, CDR1 is SGHNT and CDR2 is YYREEE (reference sequence). The CDR3, as DNA: TGTGCCAGCAGTCTTGACAGATACGAGCAGTACTTC. This codes for CASSLDRYEQYF.

About this clone itself: A junction end diverges from the germline sequence, so it may reflect a read error. The chain carries TRBV20-1 and TRBJ2-7; 7 bases agree with TRBD1. The germline V gene has CDR1 DFQATT and CDR2 SNEGSKA (reference sequence). The CDR3 totals 10 residues. The DNA for the CDR3 is TGCAGTGCTAGTGCGTACAGGGGTAACTTC. As protein: CSASAYRGNF.

The chain uses TRBV5-1 and TRBJ2-1, with D hard to call. The CDR3 is 15 residues long. V lost 1 base, J lost 10 bases, and 18 bases lay in between. CDR1 is SGHRS, CDR2 YFSETQ, per germline. CDR3 sequence reads: CASSLNSHLTREQFF. The DNA of the CDR3 is TGCGCCAGCAGCTTGAACAGCCACCTCACACGGGAGCAGTTCTTC. The full variable domain, completed using reference TRBV5-1 and TRBJ2-1, is KAGVTQTPRYLIKTRGQQVTLSCSPISGHRSVSWYQQTPGQGLQFLFEYFSETQRNKGNFPGRFSGRQFSNSRSEMNVSTLELGDSALYLCASSLNSHLTREQFFGPGTRLTVL.

This clone was detected only a few times. The genes are TRBV6-6 and TRBJ2-6; a possible D gene is TRBD1 (7 bases). The CDR3 has 20 amino acids. The ends were cut back, 6 bases at V and 0 bases at J, with 24 bases in the middle. Germline assignment: CDR1 MNHNY and CDR2 SVGAGI (reference sequence). CDR3 residues: CASSPRRDSLPYSGANVLTF. CDR3 DNA: TGTGCCAGCAGCCCCAGGAGGGACAGCTTACCCTACTCTGGGGCCAACGTCCTGACTTTC.

This clone was recorded only once. V usage is TRBV6-1 and J usage is TRBJ2-1; D is unclear. V lost 2 bases and J lost 7, with 15 bases in between. CDR3 length: 15 amino acids. Per the germline V gene, CDR1 is MNHNS and CDR2 is SASEGT. The CDR3 coding sequence is TGTGCCAGCAGTGAATCCTGGGCCCCCCGGAATGAGCAGTTCTTC. This translates into CASSESWAPRNEQFF.